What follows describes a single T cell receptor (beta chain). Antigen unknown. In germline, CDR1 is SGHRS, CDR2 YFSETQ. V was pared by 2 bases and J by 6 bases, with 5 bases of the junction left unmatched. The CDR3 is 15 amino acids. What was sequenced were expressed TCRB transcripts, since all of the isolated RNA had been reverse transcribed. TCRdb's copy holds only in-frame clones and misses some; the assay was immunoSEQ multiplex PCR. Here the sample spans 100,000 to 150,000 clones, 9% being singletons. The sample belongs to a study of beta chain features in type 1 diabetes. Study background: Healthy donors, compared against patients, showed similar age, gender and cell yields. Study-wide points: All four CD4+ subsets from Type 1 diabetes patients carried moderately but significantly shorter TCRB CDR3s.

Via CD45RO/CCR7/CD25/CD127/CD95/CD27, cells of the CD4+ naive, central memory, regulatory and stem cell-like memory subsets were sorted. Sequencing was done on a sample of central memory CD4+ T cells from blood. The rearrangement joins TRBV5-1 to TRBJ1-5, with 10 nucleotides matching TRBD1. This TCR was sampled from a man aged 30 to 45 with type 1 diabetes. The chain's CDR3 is CASSLGDRGSQPQHF. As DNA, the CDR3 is TGCGCCAGCAGCTTAGGGGACAGGGGATCTCAGCCCCAGCATTTT.